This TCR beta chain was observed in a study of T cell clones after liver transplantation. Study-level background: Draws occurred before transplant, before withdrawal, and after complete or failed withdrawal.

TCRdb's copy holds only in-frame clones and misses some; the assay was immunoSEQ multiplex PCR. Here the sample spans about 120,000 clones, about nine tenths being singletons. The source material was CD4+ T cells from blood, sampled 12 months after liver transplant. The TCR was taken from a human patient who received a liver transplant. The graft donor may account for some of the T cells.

CDR3 sequence (DNA): TGTGCCAGCAGCTCGGGACAGGGGTTGGGTAATGAGCAGTTCTTC. Translated, it gives CASSSGQGLGNEQFF. V gene TRBV7-2 combines with J gene TRBJ2-1; 10 nucleotides match TRBD1. The germline V gene has CDR1 SGHTA and CDR2 FQGNSA. The V and J ends lost 4 bases and 7 bases, in that order; junction bases with no gene match: 7. This CDR3 is 15 amino acids long.